A single sample gave rise to the 18 T cell receptor beta chains below, sequenced in a study of CD8 T cells in ankylosing spondylitis. MiXCR was run by TCRdb on the 5' RACE reads, yielding one entry per CDR3 protein. The table has about 130,000 distinct CDR3 sequences, approximately 15% seen once. The sample consisted of blood, either unsorted or a sorted T cell fraction (not recorded which). These receptors were obtained from a female donor with ankylosing spondylitis or in good health (not recorded which).

A remark on this clonotype: Its ends do not fully match the called genes, so a read error is possible. This chain links TRBV7-7 with TRBJ2-1; no reliable D call. CDR3 size: 13 residues. Germline V gene lookup returns CDR1 SSHAT and CDR2 FNYEAQ (reference sequence). CDR3 DNA sequence: TGTGCTAGCAGCCCGGGCGTTCTTTATGAGCAGTTCTTC. It yields the protein CASSPGVLYEQFF.

CDR3 DNA sequence: TGTGCCAGCAACAGGGGAACTAGCGGGAGAGATGAGCAGTTCTTC. This codes for CASNRGTSGRDEQFF. J is TRBJ2-1 and V is TRBV11-2; TRBD2 aligns across 11 bases. There are 15 residues in the CDR3. The V gene end was trimmed by 7 bases and the J gene end by 8 bases; junction bases not matched to a gene: 10. Per germline, CDR1 SGHAT and CDR2 FQNNGV.

There are many counts of this clonotype. The CDR3 nucleotides are TGCAGTGCACCGGGACAGGGCCAGACCCAGTACTTC. Translated, it gives CSAPGQGQTQYF. J is TRBJ2-5 and V is TRBV20-1, with 9 nucleotides matching TRBD1. The CDR3 runs 12 residues. Germline loops: CDR1 DFQATT, CDR2 SNEGSKA (reference sequence). After removal of 6 bases from V and 6 bases from J, the junction contained 5 bases not matched to a gene.

This clonotype has a handful of counts. The rearrangement uses TRBV20-1 and TRBJ1-1, with TRBD1 matching 7 bases. The CDR3 length is 15 residues. The V gene end was trimmed by 0 bases and the J gene end by 0 bases; junction bases not matched to a gene: 4. Germline V gene lookup returns CDR1 DFQATT and CDR2 SNEGSKA (reference sequence). The CDR3 coding sequence is TGCAGTGCTAGAGATACGGGACAGATGAACACTGAAGCTTTCTTT. It specifies CSARDTGQMNTEAFF.

This clonotype was observed many times. V gene TRBV5-1 combines with J gene TRBJ2-3; weak D call: TRBD2 (5 bases). V was cut by 3 bases and J by 2 bases, with 10 bases left in between. This CDR3 spans 14 amino acids. Germline V gene data show CDR1 as SGHRS and CDR2 as YFSETQ. The DNA of the CDR3 is TGCGCCAGCAGCTCGACTGGACTCACAGATACGCAGTATTTT. Translating gives CASSSTGLTDTQYF.

Ten or more counts support this clonotype. This chain joins TRBV18 and TRBJ2-3; 10 bases agree with TRBD2. CDR1 is KGHSH and CDR2 is LQKENI in the germline V gene. V gave up 4 bases and J gave up 1 base; unmatched junction bases: 2. The CDR3 extends over 15 amino acids. The CDR3 region has the DNA TGTGCCAGCTCACTCGGACTAGCGGGCACAGATACGCAGTATTTT. Translating gives CASSLGLAGTDTQYF.

A remark on this clonotype: A much larger clone differs by one base, so this may be a read error. This sequence joins TRBV20-1 and TRBJ1-2; tentative D call: TRBD1 (6 bases). The V gene's germline CDR1 is DFQATT and CDR2 SNEGSKA (reference sequence). The CDR3 runs 16 residues. CDR3: CSADRLPPGGGYGYIF. CDR3 in DNA: TGCAGTGCAGATCGCCTTCCACCGGGGGGCGGTTATGGCTACATCTTC.

In its sample, this clonotype was seen many times. This rearrangement joins TRBV12-3 or TRBV12-4 to TRBJ2-7; no definite D call. Trimming stripped 6 bases from V and 3 bases from J, with 15 bases between. The CDR3 has 14 amino acids. In nucleotides, the CDR3 is TGTGCCAGCAGAAGCAATTACCTAAGCTACGAGCAGTACTTC. As protein: CASRSNYLSYEQYF.

At least ten counts were recorded for this clonotype. This rearrangement joins TRBV29-1 to TRBJ1-3, with D perhaps matching TRBD1 (5 bases). CDR3 length equals 14 residues. V lost 5 bases and J lost 1, with 12 bases in between. The germline gives CDR1 SQVTM, CDR2 ANQGSEA. The CDR3 region has the DNA TGCAGCGTTCAACAGGCCCAGTCTGGAAACACCATATATTTT. This gives the protein CSVQQAQSGNTIYF.

The chain uses TRBV5-1 and TRBJ2-6; D gene uncertain. The CDR3 consists of 15 residues. CDR1 and CDR2 (germline): SGHRS, YFSETQ. The ends were cut back, 4 bases at V and 0 bases at J, with 8 bases in the middle. The CDR3 protein is CASSLTASGANVLTF. The CDR3 DNA follows: TGCGCCAGCAGCCTAACAGCCTCTGGGGCCAACGTCCTGACTTTC.

This clonotype has a count of ten or more. V and J are TRBV6-1 and TRBJ1-4; 7 positions agree with TRBD1. Trimming removed 3 bases from V and 7 bases from J; junction bases left unmatched: 5. Per the germline V gene, CDR1 is MNHNS and CDR2 is SASEGT. The CDR3 loop spans 14 amino acids. The chain's CDR3 is CASSDGSGGEKLFF. The CDR3 DNA sequence: TGTGCCAGCAGTGACGGCTCAGGGGGTGAAAAACTGTTTTTT.

Points on this clonotype: Germline and junction disagree at one end, which may indicate a read error. This chain links TRBV4-2 with TRBJ2-2, with D maybe TRBD2 (6 bases). The CDR3 has 15 amino acids. The germline V gene encodes CDR1 LGHNA and CDR2 YNFKEQ. The CDR3 nucleotides read TGTGCCAGCAGCCAAGGGGCTCAGGGTCGCGGGGAGCTGCTTTTT. Protein sequence: CASSQGAQGRGELLF.

This clonotype was recorded a few times. This sequence joins TRBV20-1 and TRBJ2-5; 7 positions match TRBD2. The germline CDR1 and CDR2 sequences are DFQATT and SNEGSKA (reference sequence). The CDR3 length is 15 residues. Trimming took 0 bases from V and 5 from J; bases not matched to a gene: 9. CDR3 residues: CSARDLGGSGETQYF. CDR3 DNA: TGCAGTGCTAGAGACCTGGGGGGGAGTGGCGAGACCCAGTACTTC.

In regard to this clonotype: Because the CDR3 is missing its conserved closing phenylalanine or tryptophan, this is likely a read error. Because the CDR3's place on the DNA is in doubt, the DNA is left out and the CDR3 is given as listed by TCRdb. This chain links TRBV5-6 with TRBJ2-1; the table names TRBD2, a call not compared with the DNA. Per germline, CDR1 SGHDT and CDR2 YYEEEE. 12 amino acids form the CDR3, both terminal residues included. The CDR3 sequence: CASSFSGRAGQV.

This rearrangement joins TRBV7-6 to TRBJ2-7, with D possibly matching TRBD1 (6 bases). CDR1 and CDR2 from the germline V gene are SGHVS and FNYEAQ. Trimming took off 8 bases at V and 2 bases at J, with 13 bases between the two ends. There are 13 residues in the CDR3. CDR3: CASSPGDTYEQYF. CDR3 nucleotide sequence: TGTGCCAGCTCGCCAGGGGATACCTACGAGCAGTACTTC.

The rearrangement uses TRBV25-1 and TRBJ2-2; D is perhaps TRBD1 or TRBD2 (7 bases each). This CDR3 is 19 amino acids long. V was clipped by 3 bases and J by 3 bases, with 23 bases between them. Germline assignment: CDR1 MGHDK and CDR2 SYGVNS. The CDR3 DNA reads as TGTGCCAGCAGTGATCCCTTCCCCCTCAGGGGGGGGGACACCGGGGAGCTGTTTTTT. Translation gives CASSDPFPLRGGDTGELFF.

The gene calls are TRBV6-5 and TRBJ1-2; no definite D call. This CDR3 is built from 13 residues. Germline loops: CDR1 MNHEY, CDR2 SVGAGI. Trimming cost V 0 bases and J 4 bases, with 6 bases left between them. The CDR3 bases are TGTGCCAGCAGTTACTCTTCCCGCTATGGCTACACCTTC. Amino acids: CASSYSSRYGYTF.

The gene calls are TRBV5-4 and TRBJ2-1; 9 bases are a match to TRBD2. The CDR3 length is 15 residues. Trimming took 3 bases from V and 6 from J; bases not matched to a gene: 7. Germline CDR1 SGHNT, CDR2 YYREEE (reference sequence). The CDR3 DNA sequence: TGTGCCAGCAGCTCTCTAGCGGGGTTAGTCAATGAGCAGTTCTTC. Translating gives CASSSLAGLVNEQFF. The variable domain in full, with the rest retrieved from reference TRBV5-4 and TRBJ2-1, is ETGVTQSPTHLIKTRGQQVTLRCSSQSGHNTVSWYQQALGQGPQFIFQYYREEENGRGNFPPRFSGLQFPNYSSELNVNALELDDSALYLCASSSLAGLVNEQFFGPGTRLTVL.